This T cell receptor (beta chain) comes out of a study of CD8 T cells in Susac syndrome. Study in general: The Susac syndrome patients were therapy-naive, on corticosteroids, or on intravenous immunoglobulin alone at blood draw. Study-wide results and limits: That the number of individuals in its TCR sequencing and HLA analysis was relatively small was acknowledged by the study.

Patients with Susac syndrome met the recently defined diagnostic criteria for definite or probable disease. Random-hexamer reverse transcription was applied to 0.5 to 1 ug RNA. The immunoSEQ assay covered 54 Vbeta and 13 Jbeta segments for CDR3. TCRdb re-called the immunoSEQ multiplex PCR reads with MiXCR, one entry per CDR3 protein. The table has some 110,000 distinct CDR3 sequences, less than 95% seen once. Trimming stripped 5 bases from V and 7 bases from J, with 15 bases between. Per the germline V gene, CDR1 is MNHEY and CDR2 is SMNVEV (reference sequence). CDR3 length equals 13 residues. This clonotype came up once. Its antigen is not identified.

What was sequenced was CD8+ T cells from PBMCs. This chain connects TRBV27 to TRBJ2-7; D not certain. The sequence was collected from a human donor with Susac syndrome. This CDR3 is CASSVHWRTEQYF. The CDR3 coding sequence is TGTGCCAGCAGTGTACACTGGAGAACTGAGCAGTACTTC.